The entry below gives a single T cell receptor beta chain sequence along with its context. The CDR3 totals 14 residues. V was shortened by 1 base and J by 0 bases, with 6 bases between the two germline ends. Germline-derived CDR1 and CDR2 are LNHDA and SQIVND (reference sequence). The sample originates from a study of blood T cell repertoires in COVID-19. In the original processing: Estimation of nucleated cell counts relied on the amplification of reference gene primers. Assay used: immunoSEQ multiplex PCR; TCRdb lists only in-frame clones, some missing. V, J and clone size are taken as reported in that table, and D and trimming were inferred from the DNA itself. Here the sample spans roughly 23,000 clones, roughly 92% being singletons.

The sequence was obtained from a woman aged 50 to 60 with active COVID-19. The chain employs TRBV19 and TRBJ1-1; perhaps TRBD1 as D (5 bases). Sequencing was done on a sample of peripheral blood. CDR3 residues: CASSIGQLNTEAFF. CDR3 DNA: TGTGCCAGTAGTATAGGACAGTTGAACACTGAAGCTTTCTTT.